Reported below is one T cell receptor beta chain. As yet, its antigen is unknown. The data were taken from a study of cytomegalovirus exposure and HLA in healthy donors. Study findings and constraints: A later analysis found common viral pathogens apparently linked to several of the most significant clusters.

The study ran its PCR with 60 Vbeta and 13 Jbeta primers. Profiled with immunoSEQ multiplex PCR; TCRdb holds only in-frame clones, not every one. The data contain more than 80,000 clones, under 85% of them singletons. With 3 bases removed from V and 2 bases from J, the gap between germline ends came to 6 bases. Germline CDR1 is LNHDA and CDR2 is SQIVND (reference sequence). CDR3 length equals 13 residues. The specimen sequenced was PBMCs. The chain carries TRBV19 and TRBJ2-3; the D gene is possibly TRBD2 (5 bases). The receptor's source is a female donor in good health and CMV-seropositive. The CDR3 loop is CASSIRDTDTQYF. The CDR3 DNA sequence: TGTGCCAGTAGTATTCGGGACACAGATACGCAGTATTTT.